This T cell receptor (beta chain) was found in a study of CD8 T cells in Susac syndrome. Through negative isolation, CD4+ and CD8+ T cells were obtained, while TEMRA cells were enriched using FACS. The CDR3 covers 17 residues. Germline loops: CDR1 SGHDT, CDR2 YYEEEE. The ends were cut back, 1 base at V and 8 bases at J, with 22 bases in the middle. Random hexamers primed reverse transcription of about 0.45 to 1 ug RNA. TCR beta CDR3 was amplified by immunoSEQ multiplex PCR. This amplification extended across 54 Vbeta and 13 Jbeta segments. TCRdb passed the immunoSEQ multiplex PCR reads through MiXCR, listing each CDR3 protein once. The data contain roughly 150,000 distinct CDR3 sequences, 94% of them seen just once; the ten biggest clones take up almost 0.095%.

This TCR derives from a human donor with multiple sclerosis. Sequencing was done on a sample of CD4+ T cells from PBMCs. This sequence joins TRBV5-6 and TRBJ1-3; unclear D gene. Here the CDR3 reads CASSLYGFGHKGYTIYF. DNA for the CDR3: TGTGCCAGCAGCTTGTATGGGTTCGGGCACAAAGGTTACACCATATATTTT.